The 28 T cell receptor beta chains presented below share a single source sample, sequenced in a study of blood T cells in healthy people across ages. Primed by a sample-barcoded 5' primer and a J-beta primer mix, a second PCR proceeded for about 7 to 11 cycles. TCRdb passed the 5' RACE reads through MiXCR, listing each CDR3 protein once. The sample has about 780,000 distinct CDR3 sequences; roughly 26% are singletons. These data were also filed under a second study, of T cells of mothers and their children.

Sequenced input: blood. The source of these receptors is a boy aged 5-17 years in good health.

This clonotype was counted only a few times. The rearrangement uses TRBV12-3 or TRBV12-4 and TRBJ2-5; the D is unclear. This CDR3 is built from 12 residues. Trimming left V 8 bases short and J 0 bases short, with 7 bases between. CDR3 in DNA: TGTGCCAGCGAAGGAAACCAAGAGACCCAGTACTTC. This translates into CASEGNQETQYF.

DNA of the CDR3: TGCAGCGTTGAAGAGGGGAACAGCCCATCCTACGAGCAGTACTTC. Encoded protein: CSVEEGNSPSYEQYF. The J gene is TRBJ2-7, the V gene TRBV29-1; D remains ambiguous. The germline V gene encodes CDR1 SQVTM and CDR2 ANQGSEA. The CDR3 covers 15 residues. V lost 0 bases and J lost 1, with 13 bases in between.

Only a few counts were recorded for this clonotype. The V call is TRBV7-9, the J call TRBJ1-5; D is ambiguous. Trimming left V 5 bases short and J 7 bases short, with 15 bases between. Germline assignment: CDR1 SEHNR and CDR2 FQNEAQ (reference sequence). This CDR3 has 14 amino acids. The CDR3 sequence: CASSDVGEGQPQHF. CDR3 nucleotide sequence: TGTGCCAGCAGCGACGTGGGAGAAGGACAGCCCCAGCATTTT.

The CDR3 DNA is TGTGCCACGCATCAGGGGCCGTATAGCAATCAGCCCCAGCATTTT. Translating gives CATHQGPYSNQPQHF. The genes are TRBV6-1 and TRBJ1-5; TRBD1 is a possible D gene (6 bases). V shed 10 bases and J shed 0 bases, with 16 bases lying between them. The CDR3 consists of 15 residues. The germline V gene has CDR1 MNHNS and CDR2 SASEGT.

This clonotype appeared a few times. The V gene is TRBV6-4, the J gene TRBJ2-5; D is perhaps TRBD2 (5 bases). The length of the CDR3 is 13 residues. Germline V gene sequence: CDR1 MRHNA, CDR2 SNTAGT. The V gene lost 4 bases and the J gene lost 5 bases, with 11 bases spanning the gap. CDR3 in amino acids: CASSGAPGETQYF. In nucleotides, the CDR3 is TGTGCCAGCAGTGGGGCACCGGGGGAGACCCAGTACTTC.

This clonotype was observed a few times. This chain connects TRBV6-5 to TRBJ1-2, with D possibly matching TRBD1 (5 bases). The germline V and J ends were trimmed by 0 bases and 8 bases, with 13 bases remaining between them. The CDR3 has 14 residues. The germline gives CDR1 MNHEY, CDR2 SVGAGI. CDR3 amino acids: CASSYSYRLGGYTF. The CDR3 DNA sequence: TGTGCCAGCAGTTACTCGTACAGGTTGGGGGGCTACACCTTC.

This chain connects TRBV14 to TRBJ2-5, with D unresolved. Trimming took off 3 bases at V and 7 bases at J, with 18 bases between the two ends. There are 15 residues in the CDR3. Germline V gives CDR1 SGHDN, CDR2 FVKESK. The CDR3 DNA reads as TGTGCCAGCAGCCATAACACTTCCCCATGGGGGACCCAGTACTTC. This encodes CASSHNTSPWGTQYF.

The V gene is TRBV25-1, the J gene TRBJ2-5; D may correspond to TRBD1 or TRBD2 (5 bases each). The J call may be faulty, since TRBJ2-7 better matches the DNA end. The CDR3 is 14 residues long. Germline values: CDR1 MGHDK, CDR2 SYGVNS. The chain's CDR3 is CASSGTRGYYEQYF. CDR3 bases: TGTGCCAGCAGTGGGACGAGGGGATACTACGAGCAGTACTTC.

This chain uses TRBV13 with TRBJ2-1; D remains unclear. Germline loops: CDR1 PRHDT, CDR2 FYEKMQ (reference sequence). The CDR3 length is 17 residues. Trimming removed 1 base from V and 0 bases from J, with 13 bases in between. CDR3: CASSLELSASSYNEQFF. CDR3 in DNA: TGTGCCAGCAGCTTAGAGTTGAGCGCTAGCTCCTACAATGAGCAGTTCTTC.

The DNA for the CDR3 is TGTGCCACAGAGCCAATAGCGTCCCAAGAGACCCAGTACTTC. This translates into CATEPIASQETQYF. The chain employs TRBV6-6 and TRBJ2-5; perhaps TRBD2 as D (5 bases). Trimming pared 10 bases from V and 1 base from J, leaving 16 bases between. CDR1 and CDR2 (germline): MNHNY, SVGAGI (reference sequence). The CDR3 has 14 residues.

This clonotype was seen a handful of times. The chain carries TRBV3-1 and TRBJ2-1, with TRBD2 identical over 11 bases. The CDR3 covers 16 residues. J gave up 8 bases and V 0 bases, and 6 bases lay outside the gene matches. From germline, CDR1 is LGHDT and CDR2 YNNKEL (reference sequence). CDR3 nucleotide sequence: TGTGCCAGCAGCCAAGATAGACTAGCGGGGAGTGATGAGCAGTTCTTC. Translated, it gives CASSQDRLAGSDEQFF.

This clonotype has just a few counts. V is TRBV10-3 and J is TRBJ2-1, with 7 bases fitting TRBD2. Germline V gives CDR1 ENHRY, CDR2 SYGVKD. Trimming cost V 0 bases and J 0 bases; bases outside gene matches: 5. The CDR3 sequence is 17 residues long. The CDR3, as DNA: TGTGCCATCAGTGAGTCGAAGCGCGGGGGCTCCTACAATGAGCAGTTCTTC. This sequence encodes CAISESKRGGSYNEQFF.

The CDR3: CAISGQGARSYEQYF. CDR3 in DNA: TGTGCCATCAGTGGACAGGGGGCGAGAAGCTACGAGCAGTACTTC. V gene TRBV10-3 combines with J gene TRBJ2-7, with 10 bases aligning to TRBD1. Germline CDR1 ENHRY, CDR2 SYGVKD. J gave up 3 bases and V 4 bases, and 6 bases lay outside the gene matches. This CDR3 comprises 15 residues.

The chain joins TRBV13 to TRBJ2-5, with D perhaps matching TRBD1 or TRBD2 (5 bases each). CDR1 is PRHDT, CDR2 FYEKMQ, per germline (reference sequence). With 3 bases removed from V and 4 bases from J, the gap between germline ends came to 12 bases. The CDR3 is 14 amino acids. CDR3 sequence: CASSLFQGVETQYF. The CDR3 nucleotides read TGTGCCAGCAGCTTGTTCCAGGGAGTAGAGACCCAGTACTTC.

The sample holds a few counts of this clonotype. This sequence joins TRBV13 and TRBJ2-3; the match to TRBD2 covers 7 bases. The germline CDR1 and CDR2 sequences are PRHDT and FYEKMQ (reference sequence). This CDR3 comprises 14 residues. Trimming at V came to 5 bases and at J to 6 bases, leaving 8 bases not matched to a gene. The CDR3 reads CASSPGLGADTQYF. The CDR3, as DNA: TGTGCCAGCAGCCCTGGACTAGGGGCGGATACGCAGTATTTT.

This clonotype was found once. The gene calls are TRBV6-2 or TRBV6-3 and TRBJ1-5; a weak D match, TRBD1 (5 bases). The CDR3 is made up of 14 amino acids. Germline CDR1 reads MNHEY; CDR2 reads SVGEGT. The V gene lost 7 bases and the J gene lost 4 bases, with 14 bases spanning the gap. For the CDR3, the DNA is TGTGCCAGCAAAGGGGCTACTCATAATCAGCCCCAGCATTTT. This translates into CASKGATHNQPQHF.

The J gene is TRBJ2-1, the V gene TRBV20-1, with unresolved D. Germline V gene lookup returns CDR1 DFQATT and CDR2 SNEGSKA (reference sequence). The CDR3 is 12 amino acids. Trimming removed 1 base at V and 6 bases at J, with 7 bases between. The CDR3 reads CSARVAPNEQFF. As DNA, the CDR3 is TGCAGTGCTAGAGTAGCCCCCAATGAGCAGTTCTTC.

This clonotype was picked up one time. The gene calls are TRBV7-6 and TRBJ1-6; TRBD1 matches at 9 bases. CDR1 is SGHVS, CDR2 FNYEAQ, per germline. This CDR3 contains 15 residues. V was pared by 4 bases and J by 7 bases, with 5 bases of the junction left unmatched. The CDR3 bases are TGTGCCAGCAGCTCAGACGGGACAGGGAATTCACCCCTCCACTTT. This gives the protein CASSSDGTGNSPLHF.

V is TRBV29-1 and J is TRBJ1-2, with D tentatively TRBD1 (5 bases). Between the trimmed V and J ends, which lost 3 bases and 7 bases, there was a span of 12 bases. This CDR3 has 12 residues. Germline-derived CDR1 and CDR2 are SQVTM and ANQGSEA. The CDR3 bases are TGCAGCGTTGATACAGGAGTAAGTGGCTACACCTTC. This translates into CSVDTGVSGYTF.

The J gene is TRBJ2-1, the V gene TRBV5-1, with 15 nucleotides matching TRBD2. V lost 0 bases to trimming and J lost 9 bases; unmatched junction nucleotides: 4. CDR3 length equals 16 residues. Germline loops: CDR1 SGHRS, CDR2 YFSETQ. The CDR3 protein is CASSLGGLAGGSEQFF. The DNA for the CDR3 is TGCGCCAGCAGCTTGGGGGGACTAGCGGGGGGATCTGAGCAGTTCTTC.

The genes are TRBV20-1 and TRBJ1-4; D ambiguous. Trimming took off 5 bases at V and 5 bases at J, with 12 bases between the two ends. Germline V gene sequence: CDR1 DFQATT, CDR2 SNEGSKA (reference sequence). This CDR3 has 13 residues. The CDR3 DNA reads TGCAGTGCTGGGTTTTTGGGGAATGAAAAACTGTTTTTT. This gives the protein CSAGFLGNEKLFF.

The chain recombines TRBV20-1 with TRBJ2-5; possibly TRBD1 for D (6 bases). The CDR3 is 15 amino acids. Trimming took off 0 bases at V and 4 bases at J, with 15 bases between the two ends. Germline assignment: CDR1 DFQATT and CDR2 SNEGSKA (reference sequence). The DNA of the CDR3 is TGCAGTGCTAGAGATTTCAGGGGAGAATCAGAGACCCAGTACTTC. It translates to CSARDFRGESETQYF.

This chain joins TRBV20-1 and TRBJ2-1; TRBD1 matches 7 bases. The CDR3 runs 17 residues. V trimming: 0 bases; J trimming: 2 bases; junction bases outside the gene matches: 10. Germline loops: CDR1 DFQATT, CDR2 SNEGSKA (reference sequence). The DNA for the CDR3 is TGCAGTGCTAGAGATGAGGTTGTGACAGGGACCTACAATGAGCAGTTCTTC. Its translation is CSARDEVVTGTYNEQFF.

The sample holds a few counts of this clonotype. J is TRBJ2-1 and V is TRBV10-3; TRBD1 aligns across 9 bases. The CDR3 length is 14 residues. Trimming at V came to 7 bases and at J to 8 bases, leaving 9 bases not matched to a gene. Germline lookup yields CDR1 ENHRY and CDR2 SYGVKD. In DNA form, the CDR3 reads TGTGCCATCACCGACTCACAGGGGGCAGATGAGCAGTTCTTC. Translated, it gives CAITDSQGADEQFF.

This clonotype was counted once. One end of the junction does not line up with germline, which may come from a read error. V gene TRBV6-5 combines with J gene TRBJ2-5; D possibly uses TRBD1 or TRBD2 (5 bases each). Germline assignment: CDR1 MNHEY and CDR2 SVGAGI. This CDR3 has 15 residues. The CDR3 spells CASSDSGTVIKTQYF. The CDR3 DNA reads as TGTGCCAGCAGTGACTCGGGGACCGTTATAAAGACCCAGTACTTC.

This clonotype occurred a few times. The J gene is TRBJ2-5, the V gene TRBV6-2 or TRBV6-3; no clear D. This CDR3 has 14 residues. Germline V gene sequence: CDR1 MNHEY, CDR2 SVGEGT. Trimming took off 2 bases at V and 4 bases at J, with 11 bases between the two ends. CDR3 sequence: CASSYPDGSETQYF. In DNA form, the CDR3 reads TGTGCCAGCAGTTACCCCGACGGTTCAGAGACCCAGTACTTC.

This clonotype has ten or more counts. The rearrangement uses TRBV29-1 and TRBJ1-2; D uncertain. The V and J ends lost 5 bases and 0 bases respectively, with 10 bases between them. CDR3 length: 13 amino acids. Looked up from germline, CDR1 is SQVTM and CDR2 is ANQGSEA. The CDR3 loop is CSVLAASNYGYTF. In DNA, the CDR3 is TGCAGCGTTCTAGCAGCTTCTAACTATGGCTACACCTTC.

V and J are TRBV20-1 and TRBJ2-1, with TRBD1 matching 9 bases. Germline loops: CDR1 DFQATT, CDR2 SNEGSKA (reference sequence). Trimming cost V 6 bases and J 7 bases; bases outside gene matches: 13. There are 15 residues in the CDR3. CDR3 nucleotides: TGCAGTGCCGGGAGGACAGGGGAATTCTTGAATGAGCAGTTCTTC. As protein: CSAGRTGEFLNEQFF.